The 30 T cell receptor beta chains in this list originate from one sample, sequenced in a study of regulatory T cells in long-lasting Graves disease. Building the TCR beta libraries relied on iRepertoire HTBI primers, and CDR3 regions underwent Arm-PCR. TCRdb reprocessed the multiplex PCR reads with MiXCR, giving one entry per CDR3 protein. The table has hundreds of thousands of distinct CDR3 sequences, 21% seen once. Time point: persistent/refractory GD, antithyroid drugs over 5 years with positive TRAb. From PBMCs, RNA was extracted and then used to make the TCR library. The sequenced sample was peripheral blood mononuclear cells (PBMCs), obtained when the disease was refractory, from a patient treated with antithyroid drugs. These receptors all come from a female donor with Graves disease.

This clonotype was observed at least ten times. V is TRBV6-4 and J is TRBJ1-2; D call uncertain. The CDR3 is 13 amino acids. Germline V gene data show CDR1 as MRHNA and CDR2 as SNTAGT. V was pared by 2 bases and J by 0 bases, with 4 bases between. The CDR3 spells CASSDLANYGYTF. The DNA for the CDR3 is TGTGCCAGCAGTGACCTAGCTAACTATGGCTACACCTTC.

This clonotype was counted between two and nine times. The V call is TRBV14, the J call TRBJ2-5, with D maybe TRBD2 (6 bases). Deletions cut 1 base from V and 5 bases from J, with 8 bases between. This CDR3 contains 13 residues. Per germline, CDR1 SGHDN and CDR2 FVKESK. CDR3 in DNA: TGTGCCAGCAGCCAAGGACTAGTGGAGACCCAGTACTTC. Translated, it gives CASSQGLVETQYF.

This sequence joins TRBV7-8 and TRBJ1-3; TRBD1 matches 7 bases. V trimming: 5 bases; J trimming: 2 bases; junction bases outside the gene matches: 12. Looked up from germline, CDR1 is SGHVS and CDR2 is FQNEAQ. This CDR3 has 17 residues. As DNA, the CDR3 is TGTGCCAGCAGCCCCACAAGACTTACAGGGGCTGGAAACACCATATATTTT. This gives the protein CASSPTRLTGAGNTIYF.

This clonotype was recorded many times. J is TRBJ1-2 and V is TRBV18; 8 positions match TRBD1. The CDR3 has 15 residues. Unmatched junction bases numbered 14, after V lost 7 bases and J lost 7 bases. The germline V gene has CDR1 KGHSH and CDR2 LQKENI. CDR3 sequence (DNA): TGTGCCAGCTTGACTTTACCGGGACAGGAAGGTGGCTACACCTTC. This encodes CASLTLPGQEGGYTF. Combining the CDR3 with reference TRBV18 and TRBJ1-2 gives the whole variable domain NAGVMQNPRHLVRRRGQEARLRCSPMKGHSHVYWYRQLPEEGLKFMVYLQKENIIDESGMPKERFSAEFPKEGPSILRIQQVVRGDSAAYFCASLTLPGQEGGYTFGSGTRLTVV.

This clonotype was seen only a few times. The gene calls are TRBV3-1 and TRBJ2-7, with 9 bases matching TRBD1. The J segment lost 5 bases and the V segment lost 4 bases, leaving 6 bases of the junction unmatched. The CDR3 sequence is 14 residues long. Germline V gene lookup returns CDR1 LGHDT and CDR2 YNNKEL (reference sequence). The CDR3 protein is CASSLPDRGNEQYF. As DNA, the CDR3 is TGTGCCAGCAGCCTTCCGGACAGGGGAAACGAGCAGTACTTC.

This rearrangement joins TRBV28 to TRBJ2-4; weak D call: TRBD2 (9 bases). V gave up 5 bases and J gave up 1 base, with 18 bases separating them. The CDR3 totals 17 residues. Germline values: CDR1 MDHEN, CDR2 SYDVKM. CDR3 in amino acids: CASSPQGAGGAKNIQYF. The CDR3 nucleotides are TGTGCCAGCAGTCCCCAGGGGGCGGGGGGGGCCAAAAACATTCAGTACTTC.

The chain joins TRBV20-1 to TRBJ2-3, with 15 bases fitting TRBD2. This CDR3 is 13 amino acids long. In germline, CDR1 is DFQATT, CDR2 SNEGSKA (reference sequence). The J segment lost 9 bases and the V segment lost 6 bases, leaving 4 bases of the junction unmatched. Here the CDR3 DNA reads TGCAGTGCCGCGGGGACTAGCGGGAGGACGCAGTATTTT. This gives the protein CSAAGTSGRTQYF.

With respect to this clonotype: At one end the junction does not follow the germline gene, possibly because of a read error. The chain uses TRBV20-1 and TRBJ2-1, with 10 bases fitting TRBD2. Germline V CDR1 and CDR2: DFQATT, SNEGSKA (reference sequence). This CDR3 is built from 16 residues. The CDR3 DNA reads as TGCAGTGCTAGGGACGTGAGCGGGAGGGCCTATAATGAGCAGTTCTTC. This gives the protein CSARDVSGRAYNEQFF.

The sample holds a few counts of this clonotype. The J gene is TRBJ1-3, the V gene TRBV6-1; maybe TRBD1 (5 bases). The CDR3 is 14 amino acids. V was trimmed by 10 bases and J by 1 base, leaving 14 bases between them. Germline loops: CDR1 MNHNS, CDR2 SASEGT. The chain's CDR3 is CANLAGRSGNTIYF. The DNA of the CDR3 is TGTGCCAACTTGGCGGGGCGGTCTGGAAACACCATATATTTT.

The chain combines TRBV19 with TRBJ2-5, with 7 bases lining up with TRBD1. V trimming: 7 bases; J trimming: 5 bases; junction bases outside the gene matches: 10. Germline-derived CDR1 and CDR2 are LNHDA and SQIVND (reference sequence). The CDR3 loop spans 14 amino acids. The CDR3 loop is CASTDNRGKETQYF. The CDR3 nucleotides read TGTGCCAGTACCGATAACAGGGGAAAGGAGACCCAGTACTTC. The full variable domain, its missing parts supplied by reference TRBV19 and TRBJ2-5, is DGGITQSPKYLFRKEGQNVTLSCEQNLNHDAMYWYRQDPGQGLRLIYYSQIVNDFQKGDIAEGYSVSREKKESFPLTVTSAQKNPTAFYLCASTDNRGKETQYFGPGTRLLVL.

This clonotype has a count of ten or more. V usage is TRBV24-1 and J usage is TRBJ1-2; TRBD1 agrees at 9 bases. The V gene's germline CDR1 is KGHDR and CDR2 SFDVKD. V shed 4 bases, J shed 7 bases, and the junction held 9 bases outside the gene matches. The CDR3 sequence is 15 residues long. CDR3 residues: CATSDPQGAATGYTF. The DNA of the CDR3 is TGTGCCACCAGTGACCCACAGGGGGCGGCTACTGGCTACACCTTC.

The chain recombines TRBV30 with TRBJ2-7; a possible D gene is TRBD1 (6 bases). Germline CDR1 is GTSNPN and CDR2 is SVGIG (reference sequence). The CDR3 is made up of 13 amino acids. The V end was cut by 0 bases, the J end by 4 bases, with 10 bases between. CDR3 DNA: TGTGCCTGGAGTGTAGGGGGTAGGTACGAGCAGTACTTC. It codes for CAWSVGGRYEQYF. Combining the CDR3 with reference TRBV30 and TRBJ2-7 gives the whole variable domain SQTIHQWPATLVQPVGSPLSLECTVEGTSNPNLYWYRQAAGRGLQLLFYSVGIGQISSEVPQNLSASRPQDRQFILSSKKLLLSDSGFYLCAWSVGGRYEQYFGPGTRLTVT.

This clonotype has at least ten counts. The gene calls are TRBV3-1 and TRBJ2-2; D is undetermined. In germline, CDR1 is LGHDT, CDR2 YNNKEL (reference sequence). Trimming left V 1 base short and J 2 bases short, with 14 bases between. There are 17 residues in the CDR3. The CDR3 is CASSQGWAASNTGELFF. The CDR3 DNA reads as TGTGCCAGCAGCCAAGGGTGGGCAGCATCTAACACCGGGGAGCTGTTTTTT.

This clonotype was seen ten or more times. The rearrangement joins TRBV14 to TRBJ2-7, with D maybe TRBD1 (6 bases). Germline loops: CDR1 SGHDN, CDR2 FVKESK. Trimming removed 5 bases from V and 3 bases from J, with 14 bases in between. The CDR3 has 14 residues. CDR3 amino acids: CASSETGAFYEQYF. The CDR3 coding sequence is TGTGCCAGCAGCGAGACAGGCGCCTTCTACGAGCAGTACTTC. Looking up the rest from reference TRBV14 and TRBJ2-7 gives the full variable domain: EAGVTQFPSHSVIEKGQTVTLRCDPISGHDNLYWYRRVMGKEIKFLLHFVKESKQDESGMPNNRFLAERTGGTYSTLKVQPAELEDSGVYFCASSETGAFYEQYFGPGTRLTVT.

This clonotype was recorded at least ten times. This sequence joins TRBV20-1 and TRBJ1-2; D not resolved. Germline lookup yields CDR1 DFQATT and CDR2 SNEGSKA (reference sequence). This CDR3 spans 11 amino acids. V dropped 4 bases and J dropped 2 bases, with 5 bases sitting between them. In DNA form, the CDR3 reads TGCAGTGCTACCGAGAACTATGGCTACACCTTC. Amino acid sequence: CSATENYGYTF.

This clonotype was found many times. The chain uses TRBV6-8 and TRBJ1-1; D possibly corresponds to TRBD1 (6 bases). CDR1 and CDR2 from the germline V gene are MNHGY and SAAAGT. Trimming took off 0 bases at V and 4 bases at J, with 18 bases between the two ends. The CDR3 is made up of 17 amino acids. For the CDR3, the DNA is TGTGCCAGCAGTTACTCCTTGGCAGGGGAGTTTTGCACTGAAGCTTTCTTT. Translated, it gives CASSYSLAGEFCTEAFF.

In this sample, this clonotype turned up many times. The rearrangement uses TRBV20-1 and TRBJ1-5; no clear D gene. CDR3 length equals 12 residues. The V and J ends lost 3 bases and 0 bases respectively, with 3 bases between them. CDR1 and CDR2 from the germline V gene are DFQATT and SNEGSKA (reference sequence). DNA of the CDR3: TGCAGTGCTAGGGGTAGCAATCAGCCCCAGCATTTT. Residues: CSARGSNQPQHF.

The table lists this clonotype with a few counts. Just one base apart from a much larger clone, this may be a read error. The rearrangement uses TRBV28 and TRBJ2-1; 13 nucleotides match TRBD2. The V gene's germline CDR1 is MDHEN and CDR2 SYDVKM. The CDR3 has 16 residues. The CDR3 region is CAGSHTSGRVSNEQFF. Here the CDR3 DNA reads TGTGCCGGCAGTCACACTAGCGGGAGGGTTTCCAATGAGCAGTTCTTC.

This clonotype was recorded at least ten times. The V call is TRBV12-3 or TRBV12-4, the J call TRBJ1-6; unclear D gene. There are 13 residues in the CDR3. V was trimmed by 2 bases and J by 11 bases, leaving 10 bases between them. The CDR3: CASSLSASPPLHF. The CDR3 nucleotides are TGTGCCAGCAGTTTATCGGCTTCCCCACCCCTCCACTTT.

In its sample, this clonotype was seen a few times. This chain connects TRBV4-1 to TRBJ1-2; tentatively, D is TRBD1 (5 bases). Trimming cost V 0 bases and J 4 bases, with 9 bases left between them. The CDR3 is 14 residues long. CDR1 and CDR2 (germline): MGHRA, YSYEKL. CDR3 protein: CASSQDGTLYGYTF. The CDR3 region has the DNA TGCGCCAGCAGCCAAGATGGGACCCTCTATGGCTACACCTTC.

This clonotype was seen a handful of times. Mismatch with germline at one junction end may stem from a read error. The gene calls are TRBV7-9 and TRBJ1-6; no definite D call. This CDR3 has 17 residues. Germline V gene sequence: CDR1 SEHNR, CDR2 FQNEAQ (reference sequence). The chain's CDR3 is CVSSPGSAKKGNSPLHF. The CDR3, as DNA: TGTGTCAGCAGCCCCGGTTCGGCGAAGAAGGGAAATTCACCCCTCCACTTT.

This clonotype was observed a few times. The chain links TRBV7-3 to TRBJ2-2; a possible D gene is TRBD2 (7 bases). V was cut by 3 bases and J by 4 bases, with 9 bases left in between. Germline CDR1 SGHTA, CDR2 FQGTGA. There are 14 residues in the CDR3. This chain's CDR3 is CASSLGGRTGELFF. CDR3 nucleotide sequence: TGTGCCAGCAGCTTGGGGGGGCGCACCGGGGAGCTGTTTTTT.

This chain joins TRBV19 and TRBJ2-1; D not resolved. The V end was cut by 3 bases, the J end by 0 bases, with 9 bases between. The CDR3 spans 15 residues. Germline V gives CDR1 LNHDA, CDR2 SQIVND (reference sequence). This CDR3 reads CASSIGAYSYNEQFF. The CDR3 DNA sequence: TGTGCCAGTAGTATTGGCGCCTACTCCTACAATGAGCAGTTCTTC.

In this sample, this clonotype turned up many times. The CDR3 coding sequence is TGTGCCAGCACCAGACAGGGGGCCGATTCACCCCTCCACTTT. Encoded protein: CASTRQGADSPLHF. V and J are TRBV12-3 or TRBV12-4 and TRBJ1-6, with 10 positions matching TRBD1. The J segment lost 8 bases and the V segment lost 7 bases, leaving 5 bases of the junction unmatched. CDR3 length: 14 residues.

At least ten counts were recorded for this clonotype. V is TRBV28 and J is TRBJ2-7, with a tentative D call TRBD2 (6 bases). Germline V gene lookup returns CDR1 MDHEN and CDR2 SYDVKM. Trimming pared 3 bases from V and 7 bases from J, leaving 16 bases between. The CDR3 has 14 amino acids. The CDR3 DNA reads TGTGCCAGCAGTTTCGGGGGAGGACGAGCAGAGCAGTACTTC. Encoded protein: CASSFGGGRAEQYF.

This clonotype was observed a handful of times. The rearrangement links TRBV13 to TRBJ2-6, with D maybe TRBD1 (5 bases). Between the trimmed V and J ends, which lost 5 bases and 0 bases, there was a span of 14 bases. Germline loops: CDR1 PRHDT, CDR2 FYEKMQ (reference sequence). The CDR3 spans 17 residues. The CDR3 sequence: CASSPYDSSSGANVLTF. The CDR3, as DNA: TGTGCCAGCAGCCCTTACGACAGCTCCTCTGGGGCCAACGTCCTGACTTTC.

V usage is TRBV20-1 and J usage is TRBJ1-5, with D possibly matching TRBD1 (5 bases). V was trimmed by 0 bases and J by 4 bases, leaving 10 bases between them. The CDR3 loop spans 14 amino acids. Germline values: CDR1 DFQATT, CDR2 SNEGSKA (reference sequence). The CDR3 spells CSAREGTLNQPQHF. CDR3 DNA: TGCAGTGCTAGAGAAGGGACCTTAAATCAGCCCCAGCATTTT.

CDR3 protein: CASSNTGDRGQPQHF. In DNA, the CDR3 is TGTGCCAGCAGCAATACAGGCGACCGAGGTCAGCCCCAGCATTTT. The chain links TRBV11-2 to TRBJ1-5, with a weak D call TRBD1 (5 bases). CDR1 and CDR2 from the germline V gene are SGHAT and FQNNGV. The V end lost 5 bases, the J end lost 6 bases, and 17 bases lay between the germline ends. The CDR3 is 15 amino acids.

This chain connects TRBV10-2 to TRBJ1-5; D is unresolved. Germline CDR1 is WSHSY and CDR2 is SAAADI. V was clipped by 4 bases and J by 6 bases, with 7 bases between them. This CDR3 is built from 12 residues. The DNA for the CDR3 is TGCGCCAGCAGTGTTAGGAGTCAGCCCCAGCATTTT. Translated, it gives CASSVRSQPQHF.

Comment on this clonotype: A much larger clone differs by one base, so this may be a read error. This chain connects TRBV29-1 to TRBJ1-2; D is unresolved. The CDR3 totals 12 residues. Germline V gene sequence: CDR1 SQVTM, CDR2 ANQGSEA. CDR3 sequence (DNA): TGCAGCGCCTCACAGATTAACCATGGCTACACCTTC. It yields the protein CSASQINHGYTF.